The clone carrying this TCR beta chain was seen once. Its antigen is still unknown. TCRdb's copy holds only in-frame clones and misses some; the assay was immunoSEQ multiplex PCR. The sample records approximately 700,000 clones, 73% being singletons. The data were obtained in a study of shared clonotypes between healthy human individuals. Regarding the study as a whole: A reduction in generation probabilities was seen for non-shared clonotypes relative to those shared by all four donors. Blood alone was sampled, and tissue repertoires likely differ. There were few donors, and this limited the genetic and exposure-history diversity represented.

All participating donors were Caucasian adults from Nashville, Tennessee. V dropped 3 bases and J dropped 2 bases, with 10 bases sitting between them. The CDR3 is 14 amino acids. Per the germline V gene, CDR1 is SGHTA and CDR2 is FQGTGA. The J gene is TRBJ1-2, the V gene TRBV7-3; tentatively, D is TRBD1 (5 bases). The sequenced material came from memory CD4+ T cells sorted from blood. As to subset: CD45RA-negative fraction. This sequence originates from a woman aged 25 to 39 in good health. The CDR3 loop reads CASSLGQENYGYTF. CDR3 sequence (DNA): TGTGCCAGCAGCTTGGGGCAGGAAAACTATGGCTACACCTTC.